This T cell receptor beta chain was sequenced during a study of CXCR3-negative and CXCR3-positive naive CD8 T cells. Overall study context: Summed over all libraries, TRB reads came to 110 million to 150 million, with about 1.5 +/- 0.3 million per library. Notes on the study in general: Relative to CXCR3-negative naive cells, CXCR3-positive naive cells had more hydrophobic TRB CDR3s.

Sorts performed in triplicate captured 300,000 to 350,000 cells each from every CD8+ T cell subset. Each TRB cDNA library was prepared by 5' RACE (with UMI labels). Each CDR3 protein gets one entry in TCRdb, which reprocessed the 5' RACE reads and gives no DNA. With approximately 8,400 distinct CDR3 sequences in the sample, the ten largest clones hold about 2%. The CDR3 sequence is 17 residues long. CDR1 MNHNY and CDR2 SVGAGI come from the germline V gene (reference sequence). On this clonotype: The antigen remains unidentified.

The receptor's source is a human donor in good health. Some clones in this sample may be carry-over from other donors' samples. The genes are TRBV6-6 and TRBJ2-1; the D call from TCRdb, TRBD1, cannot be confirmed without DNA. Sequenced: naive CXCR3+ CD8+ T cells from blood. The subset is: CD45RO-CCR7+CD27+CD95- naive CD8+ T cells expressing CXCR3 (TNR3+). CDR3 sequence reads: CASSPFNPGAVNNEQFF.